Listed below are T cell receptor beta chains from one sample, sequenced in a study of post-analysis software for immune sequencing data. TCRdb re-analysed the PCR reads in MiXCR, keeping a single row per CDR3 protein. The sample lists hundreds of thousands of distinct CDR3 sequences, approximately 59% occurring once. Sequenced material: blood. All receptors derive from a girl aged 2 to 10 with multiple sclerosis. Each CDR3 is given with its conserved first and last residue. D genes are given only for firm matches. Clone size is given for some rows only: seen once, a few or many times, or a class if the clone is expanded.

d_gene | j_gene | v_gene | abundance | CDR3nt | CDR3aa
NA | TRBJ2-1 | TRBV20-1 | few | TGCAGTGCTAGAGAGGCCAGGGCCTCCTACAATGAGCAGTTCTTC | CSAREARASYNEQFF
NA | TRBJ2-7 | TRBV6-4 | NA | TGTGCCAGCAGTGACTTCCCCCGGGTGTGCGAGCAGTACTTC | CASSDFPRVCEQYF
NA | TRBJ1-5 | TRBV10-3 | NA | TGTGCCATCAGTGTGTCAATCCGGGAGGCTCAGCCCCAGCATTTT | CAISVSIREAQPQHF
NA | TRBJ2-1 | TRBV24-1 | NA | TGTGCCACCAGTGATTCGACCCGTAGCTCCTACAATGAGCAGTTCTTC | CATSDSTRSSYNEQFF
NA | TRBJ2-5 | TRBV7-2 | NA | TGTGCCAGCAGCGCTTGGGCCGGGGCAACGGAGACCCAGTACTTC | CASSAWAGATETQYF
NA | TRBJ1-2 | TRBV13 | once | TGTGCCAGCAGCCCAGCGACGGGGGTTAGCTATGGCTACACCTTC | CASSPATGVSYGYTF
NA | TRBJ2-5 | TRBV29-1 | NA | TGCAGCGTTGGATGGGGCCAAGAGACCCAGTACTTC | CSVGWGQETQYF
NA | TRBJ2-4 | TRBV20-1 | NA | TGCAGTGCTAGACCCGGGACGGATGGATTTAAGCAGTACTTC | CSARPGTDGFKQYF
NA | TRBJ2-3 | TRBV7-2 | NA | TGTGCCAGCAGCTTAGGAGGCAGGGGATATAGAGATACGCAGTATTTT | CASSLGGRGYRDTQYF
NA | TRBJ2-3 | TRBV10-2 | NA | TGCGCCAGCACCCTGGAGGGAGTTGGGACAGATACGCAGTATTTT | CASTLEGVGTDTQYF
NA | TRBJ2-1 | TRBV10-2 | NA | TGCGCCAGCTCTACTTTCAATGAGCAGTTCTTC | CASSTFNEQFF
NA | TRBJ2-1 | TRBV11-2 | few | TGTGCCAGCAGCTTCTGGGTACCCGGACGCGACAATGAGCAGTTCTTC | CASSFWVPGRDNEQFF
TRBD1 | TRBJ2-1 | TRBV5-1 | NA | TGCGCCAGCAGCTTAACAGGGGGGCATGAGCAGTTCTTC | CASSLTGGHEQFF
NA | TRBJ2-2 | TRBV7-9 | NA | TGTGCCAGCAGCTTAAGGGCAGCCTTAAACACCGGGGAGCTGTTTTTT | CASSLRAALNTGELFF
NA | TRBJ2-1 | TRBV25-1 | once | TGTGCCAGCAGTGCTCTAGCGACTGCAGCGCCGTTCTTC | CASSALATAAPFF
NA | TRBJ1-1 | TRBV12-3/TRBV12-4 | NA | TGTGCCAGCAGTTGGGGACGTTCCGAAGCTTTCTTT | CASSWGRSEAFF
NA | TRBJ2-5 | TRBV7-8 | NA | TGTGCCAGCAGCTTAGAGCCCGGGGCTGAGACCCAGTACTTC | CASSLEPGAETQYF
TRBD1 | TRBJ1-2 | TRBV7-2 | NA | TGTGCCAGCAGCCCAGCGGCAGGGGGTAACTATGGCTACACCTTC | CASSPAAGGNYGYTF